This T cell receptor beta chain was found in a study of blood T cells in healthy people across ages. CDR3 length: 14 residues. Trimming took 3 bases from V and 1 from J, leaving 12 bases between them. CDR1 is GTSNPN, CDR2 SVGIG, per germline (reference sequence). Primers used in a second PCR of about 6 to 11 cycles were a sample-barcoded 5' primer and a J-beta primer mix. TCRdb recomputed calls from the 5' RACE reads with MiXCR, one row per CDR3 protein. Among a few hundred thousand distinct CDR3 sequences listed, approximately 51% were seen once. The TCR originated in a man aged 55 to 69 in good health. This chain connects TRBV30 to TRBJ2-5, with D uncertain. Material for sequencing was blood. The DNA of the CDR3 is TGTGCCTGGAGCTGGGGTTGGACCCAAGAGACCCAGTACTTC. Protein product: CAWSWGWTQETQYF.